This T cell receptor beta chain was sequenced during a study of blood T cell repertoires in COVID-19. Study details: Material from acute and convalescent COVID-19 was sourced from the United States, Italy and Spain. PBMCs, B-cell-depleted T cells, or T cells provided the cDNA or gDNA that made up the material.

Study processing details: Amplifying reference gene primers gave estimates of nucleated cell counts. Profiling relied on immunoSEQ multiplex PCR, and the TCRdb table lists in-frame clones only, not all of them. From that table come the V and J calls and clone size; the DNA was used to work out D and trimming. The repertoire consists of around 250,000 clones, with roughly 80% occurring once and the leading ten covering approximately 3.2%. CDR3 length: 15 amino acids. The germline CDR1 and CDR2 sequences are SGHTS and YDEGEE. J was trimmed by 2 bases and V by 4 bases; bases with no gene match: 7. The material sequenced was peripheral blood. This TCR came from a woman under 30 with acute or convalescent COVID-19. The chain recombines TRBV5-8 with TRBJ2-3, with 7 bases matching TRBD1. In DNA form, the CDR3 reads TGTGCCAGCAGCGCTCACAGGGGAATCACAGATACGCAGTATTTT. This codes for CASSAHRGITDTQYF.